This TCR beta chain was recovered during a study of OX40 agonist ivuxolimab in advanced cancers. Unmatched junction bases numbered 8, after V lost 5 bases and J lost 4 bases. The CDR3 totals 13 residues. CDR1 GTSNPN and CDR2 SVGIG come from the germline V gene (reference sequence). Produced via immunoSEQ multiplex PCR; TCRdb's table is partial and in-frame only. The sample lists 20,000 or so clones, just over 70% occurring once. This clone is categorized as medium-sized. This sequence was found in an adult with an advanced solid tumor such as melanoma, head and neck, liver or kidney cancer. Sequencing used CD4+ or CD8+ T cells sorted from blood, obtained in a trial of the OX40 agonist ivuxolimab. The chain couples TRBV30 to TRBJ2-7, with 7 bases lining up with TRBD1. The CDR3 region is CAWEGDRVYEQYF. The DNA for the CDR3 is TGTGCCTGGGAAGGAGACAGGGTATACGAGCAGTACTTC.